This T cell receptor beta chain derives from a study of blood T cell repertoires in COVID-19. About the study: Sites in the United States, Italy and Spain provided acute and convalescent COVID-19 samples.

Authors' data handling: Quantification of nucleated cells was approximated via reference gene primer amplification. TCRdb's copy holds only in-frame clones and misses some; the assay was immunoSEQ multiplex PCR. Clone size and V and J calls were adopted from that table, with D and trimming inferred from the DNA. Altogether 140,000 to 150,000 clones are present, around 83% being singletons, with the ten largest covering 10%. Sequencing used peripheral blood. The source is a man in his fifties or sixties with active or convalescent COVID-19.

The CDR3 DNA sequence: TGCAGTGCTAGTAGCGGGTTCAATCAGCCCCAGCATTTT. It encodes CSASSGFNQPQHF. V usage is TRBV20-1 and J usage is TRBJ1-5, with D unclear. Germline V CDR1 and CDR2: DFQATT, SNEGSKA (reference sequence). The CDR3 is made up of 13 amino acids. Trimming removed 3 bases from V and 3 bases from J, with 9 bases in between.